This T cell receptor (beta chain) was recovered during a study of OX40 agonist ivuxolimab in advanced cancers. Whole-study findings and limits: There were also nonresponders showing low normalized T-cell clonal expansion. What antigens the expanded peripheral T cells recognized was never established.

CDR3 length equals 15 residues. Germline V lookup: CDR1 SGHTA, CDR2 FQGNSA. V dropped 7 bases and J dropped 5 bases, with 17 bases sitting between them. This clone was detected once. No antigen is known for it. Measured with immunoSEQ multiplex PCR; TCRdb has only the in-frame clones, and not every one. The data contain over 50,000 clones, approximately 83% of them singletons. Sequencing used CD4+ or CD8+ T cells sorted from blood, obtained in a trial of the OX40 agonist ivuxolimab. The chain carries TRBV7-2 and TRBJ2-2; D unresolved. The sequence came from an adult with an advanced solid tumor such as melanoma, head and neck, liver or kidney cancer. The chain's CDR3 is CASTVSFTGTGELFF. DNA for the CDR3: TGTGCCAGCACCGTATCTTTTACTGGGACCGGGGAGCTGTTTTTT.